This TCR beta chain was recorded in a study of OX40 agonist ivuxolimab in advanced cancers. Background for the entire study: Ivuxolimab was a fully human IgG2 agonistic monoclonal antibody targeting the costimulatory receptor OX40 (CD134). Partial responses occurred in three dose-escalation patients: two with cutaneous melanoma and one with hepatocellular carcinoma. In the dose-escalation cohort, more than 75% of patients were male, and the mean age was approximately 60 years, with a range of about 20 to 90. Intravenous ivuxolimab was administered to patients every 2 weeks at six dose levels: 0.01, 0.1, 0.3, 1.5, 3 and 10 mg/kg. Of the 50 or so patients in dose escalation, about 20 had hepatocellular carcinoma, roughly 15 had melanoma, 9 had renal cell carcinoma and 9 had head and neck cancer. Prior anti-PD-1, anti-PD-L1 or anti-CTLA-4 therapy was permitted, and roughly two fifths of dose-escalation patients had received checkpoint inhibitors. The point of sequencing TCRbeta in the periphery was to test whether ivuxolimab changed TCR sequence diversity and drove clonal T-cell expansion. The monotherapy dose-escalation portion (N = 52 patients) of the phase I ivuxolimab trial is reported in the paper. Summary of the overall study and its limitations: At doses of 0.1 to 3.0 mg/kg, clonal expansion of both CD4+ and CD8+ T cells in blood was seen between baseline and week 6. In the 0.1-3.0 mg/kg groups, partial responders had among the lowest normalized peripheral clonal expansion, particularly in CD8+ T cells. The antigen specificity of the clonally expanded peripheral T cells was not determined. After ivuxolimab, more expanded clones were found on average in CD8+ T cells than in CD4+ T cells. Low levels of normalized T-cell clonal expansion were also seen in some nonresponding patients.

To note about this clone: Its antigen is still unknown. The record has no base qualities; no much larger clone is one base away.

Cut back by 5 bases and 5 bases, the V and J ends lie 13 bases apart. From cysteine to phenylalanine, the CDR3 is 14 amino acids long. Of the read, only the CDR3 DNA is kept; its 42 bases are in frame from base 1. Sequences MDHEN (CDR1) and SYDVKM (CDR2) are obtained from the germline V gene. Patients with autoimmune disease history or receiving systemic immunosuppression were excluded from the trial. In every dose cohort, peripheral blood was drawn for TCR sequencing at baseline, cycle 4 day 1, and cycle 7 day 1. Samples came from an open-label, multicenter, first-in-human phase I dose-escalation trial of ivuxolimab. Adults with locally advanced or metastatic melanoma, renal cell, hepatocellular, or head and neck squamous cell carcinoma were enrolled in the trial. Before TCR sequencing, CD4+ and CD8+ T cells were separately sorted from peripheral blood. Genomic DNA was extracted from sorted cells for sequencing of the TCRbeta CDR3 region. The immunoSEQ Assay was used for sequencing of TCRbeta CDR3 regions. The table comes from immuneACCESS by way of TCRdb, which keeps in-frame sequences with V and J called. Part of the clones is missing from these tables; in studies checked, under half for an unresolved V gene and the rest for unknown reasons. In this sample the table shows around 50,000 clones, around 87% of which occur a single time. Jointly, the top ten make up more than 1.5% of the sample.

This receptor was identified in an adult with an advanced solid tumor such as melanoma, head and neck, liver or kidney cancer. This chain is built from TRBV28 and TRBJ1-5; the best D guess is TRBD1, with 5 bases matching. The sequencing used CD4+ or CD8+ T cells sorted from blood, collected in a trial of the OX40 agonist ivuxolimab. The sequenced DNA is TGTGCCAGCAGTCCCCGCAGGGAGGATCAGCCCCAGCATTTT. Protein translation: CASSPRREDQPQHF.